This TCR beta chain was sequenced in a study of CD8 T cells in ankylosing spondylitis. The CDR3 length is 22 residues. The trim removed 7 bases at V and 0 bases at J, leaving 27 bases unmatched. CDR1 and CDR2 (germline): ENHRY, SYGVKD. 5'-RACE, quantitative and with molecular barcodes, yielded the TCR beta libraries. TCRdb reprocessed the 5' RACE reads with MiXCR, giving one entry per CDR3 protein. Among more than 200,000 distinct CDR3 sequences listed, about 24% were seen once. This clonotype occurred many times. Antigen unknown. Study-wide results and limits: Past research had described some motif variants in reactive arthritis synovial fluid and blood.

The sample taken for sequencing was blood, either unsorted or a sorted T cell fraction (not recorded which). The genes are TRBV10-3 and TRBJ1-5, with 7 nucleotides matching TRBD1. This receptor was identified in a male donor with ankylosing spondylitis or in good health (not recorded which). The CDR3 DNA is TGTGCCATCAATGGCCCGGGACAGAGTCTCCTCGTCCTGGCCCATAGCAATCAGCCCCAGCATTTT. Protein sequence: CAINGPGQSLLVLAHSNQPQHF.